This T cell receptor (beta chain) was retrieved from a study of shared clonotypes between healthy human individuals. Study-level background: With ages of 18 to 49, the donors were two women and three men. Per donor, CD8 memory used one plate, CD8 naive used two, CD4 memory used three and CD4 naive used three.

As defined, naive CD8 cells were CD45RO-negative and positively selected for CCR7, with terminally differentiated effector memory CD45RA+ cells excluded. Per the authors' pipeline: Without quality scores, immunoSEQ junctional reads could not be filtered like full-length reads. This table comes from immunoSEQ multiplex PCR, and its TCRdb copy is limited to in-frame clones, with some not included. V and J calls and clone size are copied from that table; D and trimming were computed from the DNA. There are more than 2 million clones in the sample; 85% to 95% occur only once, and about 1.1% lies in the top ten. The specimen was naive CD8+ T cells sorted from blood. This clonotype originated in a man between 18 and 35 years old in good health.

CDR3 DNA: TGTGCCAGCAGCCAGCGCGAAGGGGGCCGGGACACAGATACGCAGTATTTT. Translation gives CASSQREGGRDTDTQYF. The chain combines TRBV7-6 with TRBJ2-3; 7 positions agree with TRBD1. After removal of 5 bases from V and 2 bases from J, the junction contained 13 bases not matched to a gene. This CDR3 has 17 residues. Per the germline V gene, CDR1 is SGHVS and CDR2 is FNYEAQ.